Listed below are T cell receptor beta chains from one sample, sequenced in a study of CD8+CD57+ T cells in acquired aplastic anemia. TCRdb reprocessed the reads via MiXCR and lists one record per CDR3 protein. This sample has about 180,000 distinct CDR3 sequences, with about three fifths found just once. Source material: sorted CD4+, CD8+, or CD8+CD57+ T cells (not recorded which) from PBMCs. Source of these receptors: a human donor with aplastic anemia. CDR3s include the opening cysteine and the closing phenylalanine or tryptophan. Fields, in order: V gene, J gene, clone size, D gene, CDR3 DNA, CDR3 protein. The D gene is left open where the match is weak. Expanded clones are given a class, and other clones once, few, many or no size at all.

V: TRBV14
J: TRBJ1-1
size: once
D: -
DNA: TGTGCCAGCAGCCAAGAACGGTCCACTGAAGCTTTCTTT
CDR3: CASSQERSTEAFF

V: TRBV10-3
J: TRBJ2-3
size: -
D: -
DNA: TGTGCCATCAGTGAGTCTAGCAGGGGCCTCCCTAGCACAGATACGCAGTACTTT
CDR3: CAISESSRGLPSTDTQYF

V: TRBV2
J: TRBJ2-5
size: -
D: -
DNA: TGTGCCAGCAGTGAATGGAAAGGATACCAAGAGACCCAGTACTTC
CDR3: CASSEWKGYQETQYF

V: TRBV20-1
J: TRBJ1-6
size: few
D: -
DNA: TGCAGTGCTAGGGATGGGGGGCTACTCAATTCACCCCTCCACTTT
CDR3: CSARDGGLLNSPLHF

V: TRBV7-3
J: TRBJ2-7
size: once
D: TRBD1
DNA: TGTGCCAGCAGCCCCGGGACAGGGGAAGGCCACGAGCAGTACTTC
CDR3: CASSPGTGEGHEQYF

V: TRBV7-9
J: TRBJ2-5
size: -
D: -
DNA: TGTGCCAGCAGCTTAGTTAGGCCACAAGAGACCCAGTACTTC
CDR3: CASSLVRPQETQYF

V: TRBV7-2
J: TRBJ2-5
size: -
D: -
DNA: TGTGCCAGCAGCTTAGGCGGGGCAGGGATTGAGACCCAGTACTTC
CDR3: CASSLGGAGIETQYF

V: TRBV11-1
J: TRBJ1-6
size: many
D: -
DNA: TGTGCCAGCGCACCCGGCCGGGGGGATTCACCCCTCCACTTT
CDR3: CASAPGRGDSPLHF

V: TRBV7-9
J: TRBJ1-6
size: -
D: TRBD1
DNA: TGTGCCAGCAGCGGCGACAGGGGGCGAAGTTCACCCCTCCACTTT
CDR3: CASSGDRGRSSPLHF

V: TRBV5-8
J: TRBJ2-3
size: -
D: -
DNA: TGTGCCAGCAGCACGAAGACAGAACCCACAGATACGCAGTATTTT
CDR3: CASSTKTEPTDTQYF

V: TRBV27
J: TRBJ1-1
size: few
D: -
DNA: TGTGCCAGCAGTTTAGGCAGCTCGAACACTGAAGCTTTCTTT
CDR3: CASSLGSSNTEAFF

V: TRBV2
J: TRBJ1-1
size: -
D: TRBD1
DNA: TGTGCCAGCAAGACAGGGGGCCTTGGGGCTGAAGCTTTCTTT
CDR3: CASKTGGLGAEAFF

V: TRBV7-2
J: TRBJ1-1
size: -
D: -
DNA: TGTGCCAGCAGTCCGGTACAGGGAGCGAACACCGAAGCTTTCTTT
CDR3: CASSPVQGANTEAFF

V: TRBV19
J: TRBJ1-1
size: many
D: -
DNA: TGTGCCAGTAGTATCGCACCCATAGCCACTGAAGCTTTCTTT
CDR3: CASSIAPIATEAFF

V: TRBV5-1
J: TRBJ2-7
size: many
D: TRBD2
DNA: TGCGCCAGCAGACCCCTAGCGGGCGTGAGAGAGCAGTACTTC
CDR3: CASRPLAGVREQYF

V: TRBV20-1
J: TRBJ2-7
size: -
D: TRBD2
DNA: TGCAGTGCTCATATAGCGGGAGGGGCCTACGAGCAGTACTTC
CDR3: CSAHIAGGAYEQYF

V: TRBV30
J: TRBJ1-2
size: many
D: TRBD1
DNA: TGTGCCTGGAACAGGGGCGCTAACTATGGCTACACCTTC
CDR3: CAWNRGANYGYTF

V: TRBV10-3
J: TRBJ2-7
size: few
D: TRBD1
DNA: TGTGCCATCAGTTCGGACAGGGGGTCCTACGAGCAGTACTTC
CDR3: CAISSDRGSYEQYF

V: TRBV5-1
J: TRBJ1-2
size: many
D: -
DNA: TGCGCCAGCAGCTTGGAGGCAGGTAGAAACTATGGCTACACCTTC
CDR3: CASSLEAGRNYGYTF

V: TRBV6-1
J: TRBJ1-4
size: few
D: -
DNA: TGTGCCAGCAGTTACCAGACAGGAATGGGAGAAAAACTGTTTTTT
CDR3: CASSYQTGMGEKLFF

V: TRBV6-1
J: TRBJ2-7
size: few
D: -
DNA: TGTGCCAGCAGCCCCCAGGTACGCGGTCCCTACGAGCAGTACTTC
CDR3: CASSPQVRGPYEQYF

V: TRBV5-4
J: TRBJ2-1
size: many
D: TRBD2
DNA: TGTGCCAGCAGCGGGGGGGGGAATGAGCAGTTCTTC
CDR3: CASSGGGNEQFF

V: TRBV7-8
J: TRBJ2-7
size: -
D: -
DNA: TGTGCCAGCAGCCCCCGGGTTGAGGGGTCTGAGCAGTACTTC
CDR3: CASSPRVEGSEQYF

V: TRBV20-1
J: TRBJ2-1
size: -
D: TRBD2
DNA: TGCAGTGCTAGAGATCAGCTACTAGCGAGGAATGAGCAGTTCTTC
CDR3: CSARDQLLARNEQFF

V: TRBV5-1
J: TRBJ2-7
size: few
D: -
DNA: TGCGCCAGCAGCTCACAGGCAGCCTACGAGCAGTACTTC
CDR3: CASSSQAAYEQYF

V: TRBV7-3
J: TRBJ1-6
size: -
D: -
DNA: TGTGCCAGCAGCTTATCCACGGCAGTTAATTCACCCCTCCACTTT
CDR3: CASSLSTAVNSPLHF

V: TRBV2
J: TRBJ2-7
size: -
D: TRBD1
DNA: TGTGCCAGCTTGGACAGGGGGACCTACGAGCAGTACTTC
CDR3: CASLDRGTYEQYF

V: TRBV5-1
J: TRBJ1-5
size: -
D: -
DNA: TGCGCCAGCAGCTTAGGACAGTATAGCAATCAGCCCCAGCATTTT
CDR3: CASSLGQYSNQPQHF